Presented here are 6 T cell receptor beta chains from one specimen sequenced in a study of T cells after yellow fever vaccination. TCRdb re-called the 5' RACE reads through MiXCR, storing one row per CDR3 protein. The table shows fewer than 350,000 distinct CDR3 sequences, with roughly 3.5% occurring only once. Here the sequenced sample was PBMCs, taken on the day of the yellow fever booster vaccination. The receptors here all came from a man aged 18 to 29 who received the YFV17D yellow fever vaccine.

The sample holds many counts of this clonotype. The V and J genes are TRBV20-1 and TRBJ2-3; 8 bases map to TRBD1. This CDR3 is 15 amino acids long. Germline V CDR1 and CDR2: DFQATT, SNEGSKA (reference sequence). With 0 bases clipped from V and 4 bases from J, the junction kept 6 bases outside the gene matches. Here the CDR3 DNA reads TGCAGTGCTAGAGATCCCAGGGGGCGCCCAGATACGCAGTATTTT. Protein: CSARDPRGRPDTQYF.

Many counts were recorded for this clonotype. The chain recombines TRBV7-9 with TRBJ1-5; D not certain. Trimming shortened V by 0 bases and J by 7 bases, and 4 bases separated the two germline ends. The CDR3 has 12 amino acids. Germline assignment: CDR1 SEHNR and CDR2 FQNEAQ (reference sequence). The CDR3 region is CASSLAYQPQHF. The CDR3 DNA reads TGTGCCAGCAGCTTAGCCTACCAGCCCCAGCATTTT.

This clonotype has a count of ten or more. The chain combines TRBV10-3 with TRBJ2-7, with D possibly being TRBD1 (6 bases). The CDR3 covers 15 residues. Trimming took 3 bases from V and 2 from J, leaving 14 bases between them. Per germline, CDR1 ENHRY and CDR2 SYGVKD. In DNA form, the CDR3 reads TGTGCCATCAGTGATTCGACAGGCACGCCCTACGAGCAGTACTTC. Protein: CAISDSTGTPYEQYF.

This clonotype was counted ten times or more. The chain has TRBV20-1 and TRBJ1-5; perhaps TRBD1 as D (5 bases). The CDR3 consists of 14 residues. The ends were cut back, 6 bases at V and 1 base at J, with 13 bases in the middle. Germline CDR1 DFQATT, CDR2 SNEGSKA (reference sequence). The CDR3: CSASGEGSNQPQHF. For the CDR3, the DNA is TGCAGTGCCTCGGGGGAGGGAAGCAATCAGCCCCAGCATTTT.

The V gene is TRBV5-1, the J gene TRBJ2-5; D is ambiguous. V lost 0 bases and J 4 bases, leaving 22 bases between the germline ends. CDR1 and CDR2 (germline): SGHRS, YFSETQ. This CDR3 comprises 18 residues. Here the CDR3 reads CASSLGIQGAVSRETQYF. As DNA, the CDR3 is TGCGCCAGCAGCTTGGGTATCCAAGGCGCCGTATCAAGAGAGACCCAGTACTTC.

The table lists this clonotype with many counts. J is TRBJ2-7 and V is TRBV21-1; the table's D call of TRBD2 was not tested on the DNA. TRBV21-1 is a listed pseudogene. The CDR3 consists of 13 residues. The chain's CDR3 is CASSKARGYEQYV. The DNA for the CDR3 is TGTGCCAGCAGCAAAGCGCGCGGGTACGAGCAGTACGTC.